One sample yielded the 10 T cell receptor beta chains listed below, sequenced in a study of post-analysis software for immune sequencing data. No cognate antigen is known for these TCRs. General study findings and limits: In patients, TRBV5-6, TRBV5-1 and TRBV20-1 belonged to five or six TRBV segments found more frequently than in controls.

cDNA libraries for TCR beta contained unique molecular identifiers. TCRdb passed the PCR reads through MiXCR, listing each CDR3 protein once. The table shows about 770,000 distinct CDR3 sequences, with roughly 46% occurring only once. The sequenced sample was blood. The source is a girl between 5 and 17 years old with multiple sclerosis.

This clonotype was observed a few times. The chain uses TRBV20-1 and TRBJ2-1, with D tentatively TRBD2 (5 bases). CDR3 length: 12 residues. V was cut by 4 bases and J by 6 bases, with 10 bases left in between. Germline V gene lookup returns CDR1 DFQATT and CDR2 SNEGSKA (reference sequence). In DNA, the CDR3 is TGCAGTGCTATCCTAGCAGGCAATGAGCAGTTCTTC. It encodes CSAILAGNEQFF.

This clonotype was found a few times. The V and J genes are TRBV7-8 and TRBJ2-5, with D tentatively TRBD2 (5 bases). The germline V and J ends were trimmed by 10 bases and 4 bases, with 19 bases remaining between them. Germline V CDR1 and CDR2: SGHVS, FQNEAQ. The CDR3 contains 14 residues. This CDR3 reads CATLGSGLGETQYF. CDR3 bases: TGTGCCACCCTAGGGAGTGGCTTGGGAGAGACCCAGTACTTC.

The chain combines TRBV24-1 with TRBJ2-3; D may be TRBD2 (5 bases). Germline V gene lookup returns CDR1 KGHDR and CDR2 SFDVKD. V lost 1 base and J 6 bases, leaving 19 bases between the germline ends. This CDR3 contains 17 residues. As DNA, the CDR3 is TGTGCCACCAGTGATTTATTCAGCGGACCAGGTCCGGATACGCAGTATTTT. Translation gives CATSDLFSGPGPDTQYF.

The V gene is TRBV7-9, the J gene TRBJ2-1; 8 nucleotides align to TRBD1. Germline assignment: CDR1 SEHNR and CDR2 FQNEAQ (reference sequence). V was clipped by 5 bases and J by 5 bases; unmatched bases: 5. The CDR3 contains 14 residues. CDR3 DNA: TGTGCCAGCAGCCCCCACAGGGGGGACAATGAGCAGTTCTTC. Translated: CASSPHRGDNEQFF.

V and J are TRBV13 and TRBJ2-7, with 9 bases that match TRBD2. This CDR3 comprises 14 residues. Germline V CDR1 and CDR2: PRHDT, FYEKMQ (reference sequence). V trimming: 4 bases; J trimming: 9 bases; junction bases outside the gene matches: 10. This CDR3 reads CASSSGTSPGGQYF. The CDR3 coding sequence is TGTGCCAGCAGCTCCGGGACTAGCCCCGGCGGGCAGTACTTC.

The chain joins TRBV21-1 to TRBJ1-5; TRBD1 is the table's D call, not checked against the DNA. TRBV21-1 is marked as a pseudogene. This CDR3 spans 18 amino acids. The CDR3 loop is CASSKAGDRENSNQPQHF. DNA for the CDR3: TGTGCCAGCAGCAAAGCAGGGGACAGAGAAAATAGCAATCAGCCCCAGCATTTT.

This chain links TRBV20-1 with TRBJ2-1; 9 bases agree with TRBD1. The germline V gene encodes CDR1 DFQATT and CDR2 SNEGSKA (reference sequence). The CDR3 has 15 residues. With V trimmed by 3 bases and J by 4 bases, 7 bases remained unmatched. Here the CDR3 reads CSASWDREVYNEQFF. As DNA, the CDR3 is TGCAGTGCTAGTTGGGACAGGGAGGTTTACAATGAGCAGTTCTTC.

J is TRBJ2-5 and V is TRBV9; D is unclear. The CDR3 extends over 13 amino acids. From germline, CDR1 is SGDLS and CDR2 YYNGEE. The germline V and J ends were trimmed by 0 bases and 2 bases, with 5 bases remaining between them. CDR3 residues: CASSVVGQETQYF. The CDR3 nucleotides read TGTGCCAGCAGCGTAGTGGGGCAAGAGACCCAGTACTTC.

The V and J genes are TRBV27 and TRBJ2-2; D ambiguous. Trimming cost V 5 bases and J 4 bases, with 8 bases left between them. The CDR3 sequence is 13 residues long. The germline V gene encodes CDR1 MNHEY and CDR2 SMNVEV (reference sequence). CDR3 protein: CASSPTPTGELFF. In DNA form, the CDR3 reads TGTGCCAGCAGTCCAACTCCCACCGGGGAGCTGTTTTTT.

J is TRBJ2-1 and V is TRBV2; D uncertain. This CDR3 has 13 amino acids. The germline gives CDR1 SNHLY, CDR2 FYNNEI. V lost 7 bases and J lost 2, with 9 bases in between. The CDR3: CASNLGPYNEQFF. Written as DNA, the CDR3 is TGTGCCAGCAATCTCGGCCCCTACAATGAGCAGTTCTTC. Variable domain in full (rest from reference TRBV2 and TRBJ2-1): EPEVTQTPSHQVTQMGQEVILRCVPISNHLYFYWYRQILGQKVEFLVSFYNNEISEKSEIFDDQFSVERPDGSNFTLKIRSTKLEDSAMYFCASNLGPYNEQFFGPGTRLTVL.